Given below is one T cell receptor (beta chain) in context. Its target is not known. This clone may be a read error of a much larger clone one base away. The study amplified TCR beta CDR3 regions using RNA transcripts. Second-round multiplex PCR came after first-round RT-PCR with HTBI primers. One entry per CDR3 protein, called by TCRdb with MiXCR from the multiplex PCR reads. The data show approximately 700,000 distinct CDR3 sequences, roughly 39% seen once. The data stem from a study of Graves' ophthalmopathy and Graves' hyperthyroidism. The study, taken as a whole, reports: Ophthalmopathy versus stable hyperthyroidism: 13-signature model gave roughly 88% sensitivity, less than 82% specificity. As the model predicted ophthalmopathy progression, it achieved a sensitivity of about 71% and a specificity of 72% to 80%.

This CDR3 contains 14 residues. Germline V gives CDR1 DFQATT, CDR2 SNEGSKA (reference sequence). V lost 2 bases and J lost 2; bases outside the gene matches: 5. Ineligible for inclusion were patients with other autoimmune diseases, uncontrolled infections, pregnancy or lactation. Fresh peripheral blood, 8.5 to 10 ml, was the PBMC source. The sequence came from an adult man with Graves' ophthalmopathy. The sample comprised peripheral blood. The V and J genes are TRBV20-1 and TRBJ2-5, with TRBD2 identical over 7 bases. The CDR3 here is CSARSLGGQETQYF. The CDR3 DNA is TGCAGTGCTAGAAGCTTGGGGGGGCAAGAGACCCAGTACTTC.